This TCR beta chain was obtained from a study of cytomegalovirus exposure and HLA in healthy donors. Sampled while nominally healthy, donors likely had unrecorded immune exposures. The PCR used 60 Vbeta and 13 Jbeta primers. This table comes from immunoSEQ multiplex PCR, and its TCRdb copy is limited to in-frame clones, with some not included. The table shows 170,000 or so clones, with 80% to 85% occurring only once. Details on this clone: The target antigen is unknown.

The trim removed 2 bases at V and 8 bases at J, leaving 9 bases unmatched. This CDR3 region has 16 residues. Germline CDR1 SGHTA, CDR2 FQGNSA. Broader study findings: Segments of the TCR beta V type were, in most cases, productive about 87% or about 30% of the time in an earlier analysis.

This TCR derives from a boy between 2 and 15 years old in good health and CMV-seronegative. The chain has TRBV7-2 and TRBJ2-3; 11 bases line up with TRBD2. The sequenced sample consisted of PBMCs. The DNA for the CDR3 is TGTGCCAGCAGCTTACAACTAGCGGGAGCGGGCCGTACGCAGTATTTT. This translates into CASSLQLAGAGRTQYF.